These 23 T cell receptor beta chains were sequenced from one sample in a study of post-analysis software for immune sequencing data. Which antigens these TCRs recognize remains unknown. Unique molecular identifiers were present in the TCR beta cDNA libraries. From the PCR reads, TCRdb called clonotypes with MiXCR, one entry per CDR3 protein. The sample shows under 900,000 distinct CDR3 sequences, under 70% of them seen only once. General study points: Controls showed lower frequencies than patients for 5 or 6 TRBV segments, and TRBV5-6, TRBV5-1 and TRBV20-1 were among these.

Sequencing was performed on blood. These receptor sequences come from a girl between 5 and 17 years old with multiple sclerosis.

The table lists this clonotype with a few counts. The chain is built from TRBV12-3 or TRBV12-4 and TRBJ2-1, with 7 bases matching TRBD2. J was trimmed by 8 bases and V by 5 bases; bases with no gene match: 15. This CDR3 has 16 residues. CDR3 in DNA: TGTGCCAGCAGTCCCCCTTATGGGGAGGGCCTCGATGAGCAGTTCTTC. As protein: CASSPPYGEGLDEQFF.

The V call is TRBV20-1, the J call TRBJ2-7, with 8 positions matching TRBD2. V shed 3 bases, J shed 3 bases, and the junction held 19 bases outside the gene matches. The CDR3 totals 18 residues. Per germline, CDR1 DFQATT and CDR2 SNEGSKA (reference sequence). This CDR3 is CSASLTLSAGGGSYEQYF. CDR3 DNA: TGCAGTGCTAGCCTAACCCTTTCGGCGGGGGGCGGTAGCTACGAGCAGTACTTC.

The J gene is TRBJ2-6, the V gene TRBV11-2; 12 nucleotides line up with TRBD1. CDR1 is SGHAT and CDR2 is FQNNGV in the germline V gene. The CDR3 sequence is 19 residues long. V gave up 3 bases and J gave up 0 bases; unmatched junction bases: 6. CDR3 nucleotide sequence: TGTGCCAGCAGCTTGGGACAGGGGGCGATGGGCTCTGGGGCCAACGTCCTGACTTTC. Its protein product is CASSLGQGAMGSGANVLTF. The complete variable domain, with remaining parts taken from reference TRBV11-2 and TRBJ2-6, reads EAGVAQSPRYKIIEKRQSVAFWCNPISGHATLYWYQQILGQGPKLLIQFQNNGVVDDSQLPKDRFSAERLKGVDSTLKIQPAKLEDSAVYLCASSLGQGAMGSGANVLTFGAGSRLTVL.

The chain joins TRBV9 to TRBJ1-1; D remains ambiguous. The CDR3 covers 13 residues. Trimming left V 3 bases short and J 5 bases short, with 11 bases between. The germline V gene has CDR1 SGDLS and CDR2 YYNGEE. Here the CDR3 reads CASSAAPGTEAFF. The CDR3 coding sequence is TGTGCCAGCAGCGCGGCCCCGGGGACTGAAGCTTTCTTT.

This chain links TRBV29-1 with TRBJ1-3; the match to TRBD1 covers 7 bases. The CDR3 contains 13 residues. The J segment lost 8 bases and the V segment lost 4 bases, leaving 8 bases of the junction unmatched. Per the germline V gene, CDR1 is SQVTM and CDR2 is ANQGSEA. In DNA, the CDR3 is TGCAGCGTTGCGGGACAGAGTCAGGACACCATATATTTT. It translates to CSVAGQSQDTIYF. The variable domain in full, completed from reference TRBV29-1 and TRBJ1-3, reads SAVISQKPSRDICQRGTSLTIQCQVDSQVTMMFWYRQQPGQSLTLIATANQGSEATYESGFVIDKFPISRPNLTFSTLTVSNMSPEDSSIYLCSVAGQSQDTIYFGEGSWLTVV.

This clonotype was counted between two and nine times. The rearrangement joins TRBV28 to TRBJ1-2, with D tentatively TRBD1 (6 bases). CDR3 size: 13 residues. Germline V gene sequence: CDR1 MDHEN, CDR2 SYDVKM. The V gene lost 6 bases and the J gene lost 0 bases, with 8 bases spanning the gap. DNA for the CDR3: TGTGCCAGCAGGACAGGAACTAACTATGGCTACACCTTC. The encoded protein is CASRTGTNYGYTF.

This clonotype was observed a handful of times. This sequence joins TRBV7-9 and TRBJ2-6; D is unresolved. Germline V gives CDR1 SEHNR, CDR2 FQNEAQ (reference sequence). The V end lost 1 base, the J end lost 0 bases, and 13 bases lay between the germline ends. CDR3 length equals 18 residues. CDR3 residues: CASSLGRWATSGANVLTF. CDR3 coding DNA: TGTGCCAGCAGCTTAGGCCGATGGGCGACCTCTGGGGCCAACGTCCTGACTTTC.

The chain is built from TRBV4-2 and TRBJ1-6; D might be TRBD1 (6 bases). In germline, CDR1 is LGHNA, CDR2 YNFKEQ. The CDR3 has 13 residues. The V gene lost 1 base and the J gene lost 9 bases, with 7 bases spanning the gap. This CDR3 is CASSQGRGSPLHF. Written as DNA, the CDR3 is TGTGCCAGCAGCCAAGGCAGGGGTTCACCCCTCCACTTT.

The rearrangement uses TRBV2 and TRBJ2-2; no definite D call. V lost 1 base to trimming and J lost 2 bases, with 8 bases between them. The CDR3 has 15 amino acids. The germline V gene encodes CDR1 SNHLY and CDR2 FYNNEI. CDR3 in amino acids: CASSEGSPNTGELFF. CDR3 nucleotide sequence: TGTGCCAGCAGTGAAGGCAGTCCCAACACCGGGGAGCTGTTTTTT.

CDR3 protein: CASSLFRGSETQYF. As DNA, the CDR3 is TGTGCCAGCAGTTTATTCCGGGGGTCAGAGACCCAGTACTTC. The chain is built from TRBV27 and TRBJ2-5, with a weak D call TRBD2 (6 bases). CDR1 and CDR2 from the germline V gene are MNHEY and SMNVEV (reference sequence). This CDR3 comprises 14 residues. V lost 1 base and J 4 bases, leaving 10 bases between the germline ends.

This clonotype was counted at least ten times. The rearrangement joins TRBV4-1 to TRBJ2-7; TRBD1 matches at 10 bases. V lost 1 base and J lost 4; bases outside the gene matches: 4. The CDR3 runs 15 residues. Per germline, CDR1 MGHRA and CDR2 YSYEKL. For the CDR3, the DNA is TGCGCCAGCAGCCAAGGGACAGGGGGTCCGTACGAGCAGTACTTC. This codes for CASSQGTGGPYEQYF.

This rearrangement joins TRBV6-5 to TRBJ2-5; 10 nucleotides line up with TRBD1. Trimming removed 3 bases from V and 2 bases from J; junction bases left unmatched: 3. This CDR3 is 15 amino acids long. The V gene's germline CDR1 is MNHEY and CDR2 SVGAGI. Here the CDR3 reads CASSYGDRGQETQYF. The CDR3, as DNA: TGTGCCAGCAGTTATGGGGACAGGGGTCAAGAGACCCAGTACTTC.

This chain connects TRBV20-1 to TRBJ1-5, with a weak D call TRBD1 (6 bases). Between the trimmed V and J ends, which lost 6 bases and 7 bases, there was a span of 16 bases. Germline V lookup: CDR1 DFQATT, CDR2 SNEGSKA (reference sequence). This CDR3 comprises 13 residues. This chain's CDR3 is CSAPQGLGQPQHF. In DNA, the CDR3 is TGCAGTGCGCCCCAGGGGCTCGGGCAGCCCCAGCATTTT.

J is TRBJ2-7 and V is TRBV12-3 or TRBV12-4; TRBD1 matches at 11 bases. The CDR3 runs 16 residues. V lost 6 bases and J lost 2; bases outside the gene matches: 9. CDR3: CASSPQGGQGAYEQYF. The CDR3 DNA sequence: TGTGCCAGCAGCCCCCAGGGGGGACAGGGGGCCTACGAGCAGTACTTC.

The CDR3 coding sequence is TGTGCCAGCAGCATAACCGGGACTAACTACGAGCAGTACTTC. This encodes CASSITGTNYEQYF. V and J are TRBV9 and TRBJ2-7; the match to TRBD2 covers 7 bases. Unmatched junction bases numbered 7, after V lost 4 bases and J lost 3 bases. This CDR3 is 14 amino acids long. In germline, CDR1 is SGDLS, CDR2 YYNGEE.

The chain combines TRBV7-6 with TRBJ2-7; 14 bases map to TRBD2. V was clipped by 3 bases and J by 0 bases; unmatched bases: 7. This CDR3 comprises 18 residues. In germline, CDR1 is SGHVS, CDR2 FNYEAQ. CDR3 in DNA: TGTGCCAGCAGCTTCGGACTAGCGGGGGGCCGGAGCTCCTACGAGCAGTACTTC. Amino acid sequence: CASSFGLAGGRSSYEQYF. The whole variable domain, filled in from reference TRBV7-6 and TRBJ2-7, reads GAGVSQSPRYKVTKRGQDVALRCDPISGHVSLYWYRQALGQGPEFLTYFNYEAQQDKSGLPNDRFSAERPEGSISTLTIQRTEQRDSAMYRCASSFGLAGGRSSYEQYFGPGTRLTVT.

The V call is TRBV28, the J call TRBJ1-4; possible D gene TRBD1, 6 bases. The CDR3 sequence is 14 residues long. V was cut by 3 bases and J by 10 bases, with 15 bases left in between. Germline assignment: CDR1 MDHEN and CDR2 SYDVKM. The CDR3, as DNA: TGTGCCAGCAGTTTCGGGTACAGGGAGGGAAAACTGTTTTTT. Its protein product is CASSFGYREGKLFF.

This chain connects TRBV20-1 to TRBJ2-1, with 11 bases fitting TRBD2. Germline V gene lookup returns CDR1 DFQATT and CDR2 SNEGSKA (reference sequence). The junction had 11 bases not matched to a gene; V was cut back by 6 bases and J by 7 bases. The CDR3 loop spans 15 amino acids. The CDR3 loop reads CSAPEGSGGVNEQFF. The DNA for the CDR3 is TGCAGTGCCCCCGAGGGTAGCGGGGGGGTTAATGAGCAGTTCTTC.

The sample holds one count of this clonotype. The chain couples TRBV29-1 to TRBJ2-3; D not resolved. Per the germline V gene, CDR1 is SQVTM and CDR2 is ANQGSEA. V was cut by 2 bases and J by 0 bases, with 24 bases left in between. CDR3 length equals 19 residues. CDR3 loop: CSVERLREDAASSTDTQYF. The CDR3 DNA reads TGCAGCGTTGAACGCCTCCGAGAGGACGCAGCTTCTAGCACAGATACGCAGTATTTT.

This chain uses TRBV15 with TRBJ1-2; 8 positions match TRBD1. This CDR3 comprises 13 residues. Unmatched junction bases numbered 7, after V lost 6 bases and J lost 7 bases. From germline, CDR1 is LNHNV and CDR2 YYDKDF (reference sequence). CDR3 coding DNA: TGTGCCACCAGGGCTTGGACAGGGAGTGGCTACACCTTC. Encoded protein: CATRAWTGSGYTF.

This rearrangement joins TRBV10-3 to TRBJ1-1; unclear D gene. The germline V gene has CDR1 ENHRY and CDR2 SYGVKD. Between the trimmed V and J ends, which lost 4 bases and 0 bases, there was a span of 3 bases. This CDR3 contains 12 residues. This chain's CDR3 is CAISGVNTEAFF. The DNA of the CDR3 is TGTGCCATCAGTGGGGTGAACACTGAAGCTTTCTTT.

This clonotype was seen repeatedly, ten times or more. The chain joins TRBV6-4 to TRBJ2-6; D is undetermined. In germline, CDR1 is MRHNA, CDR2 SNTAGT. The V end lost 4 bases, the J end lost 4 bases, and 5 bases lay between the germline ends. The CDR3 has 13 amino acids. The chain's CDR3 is CASSAGGANVLTF. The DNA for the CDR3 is TGTGCCAGCAGTGCTGGGGGGGCCAACGTCCTGACTTTC.

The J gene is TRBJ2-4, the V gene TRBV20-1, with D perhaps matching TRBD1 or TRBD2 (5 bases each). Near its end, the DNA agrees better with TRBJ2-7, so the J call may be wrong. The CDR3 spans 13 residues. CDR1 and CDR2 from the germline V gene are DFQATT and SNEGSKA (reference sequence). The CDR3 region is CSARGVSPYEQYF. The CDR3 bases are TGCAGTGCTAGGGGGGTATCCCCCTACGAGCAGTACTTC.